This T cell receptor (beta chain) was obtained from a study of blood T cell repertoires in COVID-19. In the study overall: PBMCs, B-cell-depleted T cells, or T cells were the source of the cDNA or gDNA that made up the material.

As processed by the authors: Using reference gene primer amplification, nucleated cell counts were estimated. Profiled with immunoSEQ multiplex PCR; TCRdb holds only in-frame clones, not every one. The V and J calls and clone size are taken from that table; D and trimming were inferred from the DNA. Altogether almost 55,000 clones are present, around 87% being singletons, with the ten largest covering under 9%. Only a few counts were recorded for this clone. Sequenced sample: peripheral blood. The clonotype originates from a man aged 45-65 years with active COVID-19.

The CDR3: CASSPSLATSSYEQYF. Here the CDR3 DNA reads TGTGCCAGCAGCCCTTCCCTAGCGACAAGCTCCTACGAGCAGTACTTC. V and J are TRBV6-2 or TRBV6-3 and TRBJ2-7; tentatively, D is TRBD2 (6 bases). Germline CDR1 is MNHEY and CDR2 is SVGEGT. With 6 bases removed from V and 0 bases from J, the gap between germline ends came to 18 bases. CDR3 size: 16 residues.